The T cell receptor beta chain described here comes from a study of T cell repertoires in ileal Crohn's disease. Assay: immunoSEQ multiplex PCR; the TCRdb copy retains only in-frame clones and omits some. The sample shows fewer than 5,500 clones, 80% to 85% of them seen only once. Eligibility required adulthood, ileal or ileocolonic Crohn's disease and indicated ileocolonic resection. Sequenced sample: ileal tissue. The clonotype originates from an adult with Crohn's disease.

The CDR3 bases are TGTGCCAGCACCAGGACAGGGGGTTACTATGGCTACACCTTC. Residues: CASTRTGGYYGYTF. V usage is TRBV28 and J usage is TRBJ1-2, with TRBD1 matching 10 bases. The CDR3 is 14 amino acids. V trimming: 7 bases; J trimming: 3 bases; junction bases outside the gene matches: 5. CDR1 is MDHEN, CDR2 SYDVKM, per germline.